This is a list of T cell receptor beta chains from one sample in a study of blood T cell repertoires in COVID-19. The repertoire was sequenced with immunoSEQ multiplex PCR; TCRdb's copy has only in-frame clones and lacks some. Here the sample spans approximately 70,000 clones, about 70% being singletons. Sample: peripheral blood. Source of these receptors: a woman between 70 and 85 years old with acute or convalescent COVID-19. The CDR3 runs from the conserved cysteine through the conserved F or W. The order of the fields is J gene, V gene, CDR3 protein.

TRBJ1-1 TRBV30 CAWSVRQGGWNTEAFF
TRBJ1-6 TRBV9 CASSVAFGGTDSPLHF
TRBJ2-2 TRBV5-1 CASTPYGTENTGELFF
TRBJ2-1 TRBV5-1 CASSLGLLDEQFF
TRBJ1-2 TRBV6-5 CASSYSTGHMSGYTF
TRBJ1-2 TRBV7-2 CASSTGQSGYTF
TRBJ1-2 TRBV6-5 CASSSGTGYYGYTF
TRBJ1-5 TRBV6-5 CASSRTSGANQPQHF
TRBJ1-1 TRBV20-1 CSTFPNTEAFF
TRBJ1-1 TRBV20-1 CSASAKTEAFF
TRBJ2-1 TRBV6-2/TRBV6-3 CASSLWEGNEQFF
TRBJ1-5 TRBV19 CASNSGAQPQHF
TRBJ1-3 TRBV30 CAWSSGTGKNTIYF
TRBJ1-2 TRBV19 CASSTAGVTNYGYTF
TRBJ1-6 TRBV14 CASSQAGHASPLHF
TRBJ2-2 TRBV29-1 CSVELAGAPGGELFF
TRBJ1-4 TRBV19 CASSMLGQVNEKLFF
TRBJ1-6 TRBV9 CASSVAPGGVTPLHF
TRBJ1-1 TRBV7-2 CASSIGGGTEAFF
TRBJ1-1 TRBV5-1 CASSLVQGANTEAFF
TRBJ1-2 TRBV9 CASSPDFVTGGYTF
TRBJ1-1 TRBV6-2/TRBV6-3 CASSRTEEAFF
TRBJ2-1 TRBV5-8 CASSSGGAVYNEQFF
TRBJ1-4 TRBV6-5 CASMTGGIANEKLFF
TRBJ2-5 TRBV4-2 CASSQGGGLETQYF
TRBJ2-7 TRBV6-1 CASSEMEPGHQYF
TRBJ2-3 TRBV9 CASSYSGGGTDTQYF
TRBJ1-2 TRBV5-1 CASSLAGDGRGYTF
TRBJ2-1 TRBV11-3 CASSLGLAGHNEQFF
TRBJ2-7 TRBV15 CATSRATGTSYEQYF
TRBJ2-3 TRBV10-1 CAQRDGWAALRDTDTQYF
TRBJ2-2 TRBV6-5 CASSQTGGNTGELFF
TRBJ1-4 TRBV4-3 CASSQDLSGFNEKLFF
TRBJ1-2 TRBV6-4 CASSDGQGWGYTF
TRBJ2-5 TRBV2 CASGWTGGQETQYF
TRBJ1-4 TRBV15 CATSRGQGNEKLFF
TRBJ1-2 TRBV2 CASREGGALLIYGYTF
TRBJ2-1 TRBV30 CAWSEGGNEQFF
TRBJ2-1 TRBV2 CASSWTVEDYNEQFF
TRBJ1-1 TRBV29-1 CSADRGNTEAFF
TRBJ2-5 TRBV5-4 CASSSDARGETQYF
TRBJ2-7 TRBV29-1 CSVVPGDYEQYF
TRBJ2-7 TRBV5-8 CASSLGVYEQYF
TRBJ2-7 TRBV9 CASSVEGQGNGNEQYF
TRBJ1-5 TRBV20-1 CSASGIGNQPQHF
TRBJ1-3 TRBV7-6 CLGGQGLLSGNTIYF
TRBJ1-6 TRBV5-4 CASITQGTGRNSPLHF
TRBJ2-7 TRBV5-8 CASSRTGSSYEQYF